A single sample is the source of the 8 T cell receptor beta chains below, sequenced in a study of blood T cell repertoires in COVID-19 (TCRdb year 2020). Libraries came from the immunoSEQ multiplex PCR assay. TCRdb mirrors the immuneACCESS table, restricted to in-frame sequences. Some clones are absent from its copies; in checked studies, under half trace to an unresolved V gene, and the reason for the others is unknown. Counted in this sample were around 500,000 clones; approximately 90% of them appeared once. Less than 2% of the sample comes from the top ten. The sequenced sample was PBMCs or T cells enriched from blood (not recorded which). These receptors were collected from a woman in her forties who had recovered from COVID-19.

The J gene is TRBJ1-1, the V gene TRBV5-6, with 7 bases lining up with TRBD1. CDR1 and CDR2 from the germline V gene are SGHDT and YYEEEE. V dropped 4 bases and J dropped 2; count of bases not matched to a gene: 11. The CDR3 consists of 16 residues. Here the CDR3 DNA reads TGTGCCAGCAGCCCGTCTGGGGGGACAGTCAACACTGAAGCTTTCTTT. Its translation: CASSPSGGTVNTEAFF.

The genes are TRBV20-1 and TRBJ1-2; 9 bases match TRBD1. V lost 3 bases, J lost 8 bases, and 7 bases stayed unmatched. The germline gives CDR1 DFQATT, CDR2 SNEGSKA (reference sequence). CDR3 length equals 13 residues. The CDR3 sequence: CSASERTGVGYTF. In DNA form, the CDR3 reads TGCAGTGCTAGTGAAAGGACAGGGGTCGGCTACACCTTC.

The chain joins TRBV3-1 (or the pseudogene TRBV3-2) to TRBJ1-5; D remains ambiguous. Germline-derived CDR1 and CDR2 are LGHDT and YNNKEL (reference sequence). This CDR3 comprises 13 residues. The V gene lost 1 base and the J gene lost 9 bases, with 10 bases spanning the gap. CDR3 sequence reads: CASSQVVGRPQHF. CDR3 nucleotides: TGTGCCAGCAGCCAAGTCGTTGGCCGGCCCCAGCATTTT.

In its sample, this clone was seen once. The chain links TRBV6-5 to TRBJ1-1, with D possibly matching TRBD1 (5 bases). Trimming took off 1 base at V and 4 bases at J, with 16 bases between the two ends. The CDR3 length is 16 residues. The germline CDR1 and CDR2 sequences are MNHEY and SVGAGI. The CDR3 loop is CASSYYFSGLGTEAFF. In DNA, the CDR3 is TGTGCCAGCAGTTACTACTTTTCAGGGTTGGGCACTGAAGCTTTCTTT.

In nucleotides, the CDR3 is TGTGCCAGCAGCCCACCCGGGGGTGGGGGGTCAGATACGCAGTATTTT. Its translation: CASSPPGGGGSDTQYF. The rearrangement uses TRBV5-4 and TRBJ2-3; possibly TRBD2 for D (6 bases). V lost 4 bases and J 4 bases, leaving 19 bases between the germline ends. Germline V CDR1 and CDR2: SGHNT, YYREEE (reference sequence). The CDR3 totals 16 residues. Full variable domain (rest looked up from reference TRBV5-4 and TRBJ2-3): ETGVTQSPTHLIKTRGQQVTLRCSSQSGHNTVSWYQQALGQGPQFIFQYYREEENGRGNFPPRFSGLQFPNYSSELNVNALELDDSALYLCASSPPGGGGSDTQYFGPGTRLTVL.

The chain couples TRBV5-1 to TRBJ2-1; 10 bases agree with TRBD1. CDR1 and CDR2 from the germline V gene are SGHRS and YFSETQ. The CDR3 totals 15 residues. The junction had 14 bases not matched to a gene; V was cut back by 3 bases and J by 14 bases. The CDR3 bases are TGCGCCAGCAGCTCTTCAACCGGGACAGGGGTTGGGAAGTTCTTC. Encoded protein: CASSSSTGTGVGKFF.

The V gene is TRBV9, the J gene TRBJ1-1; D perhaps matches TRBD1 (6 bases). The V gene lost 0 bases and the J gene lost 1 base, with 10 bases spanning the gap. Germline CDR1 and CDR2: SGDLS and YYNGEE. CDR3 size: 15 residues. CDR3 residues: CASSVGVTGNTEAFF. CDR3 coding DNA: TGTGCCAGCAGCGTAGGGGTGACAGGGAACACTGAAGCTTTCTTT.

The chain carries TRBV3-1 (or the pseudogene TRBV3-2) and TRBJ1-1; D is undetermined. Germline V CDR1 and CDR2: LGHDT, YNNKEL (reference sequence). The CDR3 runs 13 residues. V was pared by 4 bases and J by 3 bases, with 9 bases between. The CDR3 loop reads CASSRSLDTEAFF. The CDR3, as DNA: TGTGCCAGCAGCCGTAGTCTGGACACTGAAGCTTTCTTT.